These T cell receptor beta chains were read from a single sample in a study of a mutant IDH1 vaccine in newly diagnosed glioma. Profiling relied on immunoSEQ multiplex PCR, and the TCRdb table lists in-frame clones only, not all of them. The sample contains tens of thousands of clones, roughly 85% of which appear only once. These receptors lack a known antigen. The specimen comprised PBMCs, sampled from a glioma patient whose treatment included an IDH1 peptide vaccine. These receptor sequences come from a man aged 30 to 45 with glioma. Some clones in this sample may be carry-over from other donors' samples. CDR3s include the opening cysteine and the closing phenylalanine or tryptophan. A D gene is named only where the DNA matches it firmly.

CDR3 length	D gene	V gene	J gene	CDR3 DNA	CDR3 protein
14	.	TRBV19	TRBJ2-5	TGTGCCAGTAGTATAGGACCCGGTGGGGAGACCCAGTACTTC	CASSIGPGGETQYF
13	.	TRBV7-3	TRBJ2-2	TGTGCCAGCAGTAGTTGGCAGACCGGGGAGCTGTTTTTT	CASSSWQTGELFF
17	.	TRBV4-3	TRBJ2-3	TGCGCCAGCAGCCAAATAGGGCTAATCGGTGGGCCAGATACGCAGTATTTT	CASSQIGLIGGPDTQYF
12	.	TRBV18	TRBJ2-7	TGTGCCAGCTCATCCAGGACAGAGCCCTTGCACTTC	CASSSRTEPLHF
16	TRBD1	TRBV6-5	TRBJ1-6	TGTGCCAGCAGTTTCTCACAGGGGAGGTCAAGTTCACCCCTCCACTTT	CASSFSQGRSSSPLHF
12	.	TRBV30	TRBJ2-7	TGTGCCTGGAGCGGACGCTCCTACGAGCAGTACTTC	CAWSGRSYEQYF
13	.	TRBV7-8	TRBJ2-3	TGTGCCAGCAGCTTAGGGGGCCTAATGGCGCAGTATTTT	CASSLGGLMAQYF
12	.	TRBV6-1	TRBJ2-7	TGTGCCAGCAAGTGGGTCTCCTACGAGCAGTACTTC	CASKWVSYEQYF
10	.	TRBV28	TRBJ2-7	TGTGCCAGCAGTCAATACGAGCAGTACTTC	CASSQYEQYF
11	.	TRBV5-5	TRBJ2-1	TGTGCCAGCAGGTGGTACAATGAGCAGTTCTTC	CASRWYNEQFF
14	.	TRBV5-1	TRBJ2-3	TGCGCCAGCAGTGTTCTGCGCGGAACAGATACGCAGTATTTT	CASSVLRGTDTQYF
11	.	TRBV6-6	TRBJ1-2	TGTGCCACTACCGGGACCTATGGCTACACCTTC	CATTGTYGYTF
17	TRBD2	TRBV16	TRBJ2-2	TGTGCCAGCAGCCACTCCGGCGGGACTAGCCTTACCGGGGAGCTGTTTTTT	CASSHSGGTSLTGELFF
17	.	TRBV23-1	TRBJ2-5	TGCGCCAGCAGTCAAGCAGGCTGGACATTGGGCGAAGAGACCCAGTACTTC	CASSQAGWTLGEETQYF
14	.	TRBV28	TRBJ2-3	TGTGCCAGCAGAGAGACGGGACGGGCAGATACGCAGTATTTT	CASRETGRADTQYF
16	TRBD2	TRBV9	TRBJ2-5	TGTGCCAGCAGCGTAGGGACTAGCGGGGGGAAAGAGACCCAGTACTTC	CASSVGTSGGKETQYF
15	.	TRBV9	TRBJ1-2	TGTGCCAGCAGCCCTTTAAGCCTTACTAACTATGGCTACACCTTC	CASSPLSLTNYGYTF
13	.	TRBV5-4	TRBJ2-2	TGTGCCAGCAGCCGGGATCCAGCCGGGGAGCTGTTTTTT	CASSRDPAGELFF
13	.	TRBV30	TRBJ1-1	TGTGCCTGGAGTGTATCGAATTATGATGGAGCTTTCTTT	CAWSVSNYDGAFF
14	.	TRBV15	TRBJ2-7	TGTGCCACCAGCAGAGGGGGCATCCTCTCCGAGCAGTACTTC	CATSRGGILSEQYF